Only a few counts were recorded for the clone carrying this TCR beta chain. The data belong to a study of blood T cell repertoires in COVID-19. Study-wide background: Researchers got acute and convalescent COVID-19 samples from the United States, Italy and Spain. T cells, B-cell-depleted T cells, or PBMCs provided the cDNA or gDNA that served as material.

From germline, CDR1 is SGHVS and CDR2 FNYEAQ. There are 15 residues in the CDR3. Trimming stripped 0 bases from V and 7 bases from J, with 13 bases between. Study processing details: Amplifying reference gene primers gave estimates of nucleated cell counts. The data were produced by immunoSEQ multiplex PCR, yet TCRdb's version contains in-frame clones alone and is incomplete. The V and J calls and clone size are taken from that table; D and trimming were inferred from the DNA. The repertoire holds some 100,000 clones, 86% seen once, with about a tenth in the top ten. This clonotype originated in a man aged 50-59 years with acute or convalescent COVID-19. The chain employs TRBV7-6 and TRBJ2-1; the D gene is possibly TRBD1 (6 bases). The sample was peripheral blood. In nucleotides, the CDR3 is TGTGCCAGCAGCTTAGCCCAGGGGAAGGGGAATGAGCAGTTCTTC. As protein: CASSLAQGKGNEQFF.